The 11 T cell receptor beta chains given below trace back to one sample, sequenced in a study of T cells expressing NK-cell markers. TCRdb re-called the 5' RACE reads and shows each CDR3 protein once, DNA omitted. Seen in this sample are 300,000 to 500,000 distinct CDR3 sequences; the ten most common clones hold about 11%. The specimen sequenced was blood T cells: a sorted CD56 or NKG2C T cell subset, CD4+ or CD8+ T cells, or bulk PBMC T cells (not recorded which). Receptor source: a woman aged 50 to 65 in good health.

The chain links TRBV5-1 to TRBJ2-1; with no DNA, the TCRdb D assignment of TRBD1 cannot be verified. CDR3 length: 17 residues. The germline gives CDR1 SGHRS, CDR2 YFSETQ. The CDR3 spells CASSRRGPLGNNNEQFF. Full variable domain (outside the CDR3, taken from reference TRBV5-1 and TRBJ2-1): KAGVTQTPRYLIKTRGQQVTLSCSPISGHRSVSWYQQTPGQGLQFLFEYFSETQRNKGNFPGRFSGRQFSNSRSEMNVSTLELGDSALYLCASSRRGPLGNNNEQFFGPGTRLTVL.

This chain uses TRBV12-3 or TRBV12-4 with TRBJ1-1; without DNA, the TCRdb call of TRBD1 cannot be checked. CDR3 size: 14 residues. CDR3: CASSSPDRVTEAFF.

The chain combines TRBV30 with TRBJ2-3. Germline V CDR1 and CDR2: GTSNPN, SVGIG (reference sequence). The CDR3 length is 11 residues. The chain's CDR3 is CAWERQETQYF.

The genes are TRBV12-3 or TRBV12-4 and TRBJ2-7; TCRdb lists TRBD1, though no DNA is available to test this call. This CDR3 is built from 14 residues. CDR3 amino acids: CASSLTPYDYEQYF.

This sequence joins TRBV11-2 and TRBJ2-7. Germline-derived CDR1 and CDR2 are SGHAT and FQNNGV. CDR3 length: 11 amino acids. The CDR3 sequence is CASSEFLEQYF.

V gene TRBV12-3 or TRBV12-4 combines with J gene TRBJ2-5; the TCRdb D gene call, TRBD1, has no DNA to confirm it. The CDR3 consists of 14 residues. This CDR3 is CASSLSRGSETQYF.

The chain joins TRBV5-1 to TRBJ2-2; the D gene TCRdb calls, TRBD2, cannot be checked with no DNA. Germline CDR1 is SGHRS and CDR2 is YFSETQ. There are 14 residues in the CDR3. CDR3 sequence: CASSPLRESGELFF.

This chain uses TRBV12-3 or TRBV12-4 with TRBJ2-3; TCRdb's D call, TRBD2, is unchecked because there is no DNA. The CDR3 is made up of 16 amino acids. The CDR3 loop is CASSSEWRSPTDTQYF.

The J gene is TRBJ1-2, the V gene TRBV4-1; TCRdb picks TRBD1, but there is no DNA to check that call. CDR1 is MGHRA, CDR2 YSYEKL, per germline. CDR3 size: 16 residues. The chain's CDR3 is CASSQPRQGANYGYTF.

This rearrangement joins TRBV7-9 to TRBJ1-4. The CDR3 has 14 amino acids. Germline CDR1 reads SEHNR; CDR2 reads FQNEAQ (reference sequence). CDR3 in amino acids: CASSQGMGNEKLFF.

The V and J genes are TRBV11-2 and TRBJ2-1; TCRdb lists TRBD2, though no DNA is available to test this call. CDR3 length: 16 amino acids. Germline V gives CDR1 SGHAT, CDR2 FQNNGV. The CDR3 sequence is CASSGLAGGPRNEQFF. The full variable domain, its missing parts supplied by reference TRBV11-2 and TRBJ2-1, is EAGVAQSPRYKIIEKRQSVAFWCNPISGHATLYWYQQILGQGPKLLIQFQNNGVVDDSQLPKDRFSAERLKGVDSTLKIQPAKLEDSAVYLCASSGLAGGPRNEQFFGPGTRLTVL.